The next 26 T cell receptor beta chains were all read from a single sample in a study of cytomegalovirus exposure and HLA in healthy donors. With 60 Vbeta and 13 Jbeta primers, the PCR was carried out. TCRdb's copy holds only in-frame clones and misses some; the assay was immunoSEQ multiplex PCR. This sample carries approximately 120,000 clones, 83% of them seen once, and the ten largest clones take 3.6%. Sequencing input: PBMCs. These TCRs come from a woman in her thirties or forties in good health and CMV-seropositive.

The rearrangement uses TRBV4-2 and TRBJ1-4, with D possibly matching TRBD1 (5 bases). The CDR3 totals 14 residues. Deletions cut 3 bases from V and 4 bases from J, with 9 bases between. Per the germline V gene, CDR1 is LGHNA and CDR2 is YNFKEQ. CDR3 sequence: CASSQRGFNEKLFF. The DNA of the CDR3 is TGTGCCAGCAGCCAGCGGGGGTTTAATGAAAAACTGTTTTTT.

V usage is TRBV28 and J usage is TRBJ2-3; 8 bases are shared with TRBD2. V was clipped by 4 bases and J by 1 base; unmatched bases: 4. From germline, CDR1 is MDHEN and CDR2 SYDVKM. This CDR3 is built from 15 residues. The CDR3 is CASSSAGGGTDTQYF. CDR3 DNA: TGTGCCAGCAGTTCGGCGGGGGGCGGCACAGATACGCAGTATTTT.

The rearrangement uses TRBV5-1 and TRBJ2-5; 11 bases are shared with TRBD2. CDR3 length: 16 residues. V was pared by 2 bases and J by 1 base, with 4 bases of the junction left unmatched. The germline V gene has CDR1 SGHRS and CDR2 YFSETQ. Here the CDR3 reads CASSFGGTSGQETQYF. CDR3 nucleotide sequence: TGCGCCAGCAGCTTCGGGGGGACTAGCGGCCAAGAGACCCAGTACTTC. Drawing the rest from reference TRBV5-1 and TRBJ2-5, the complete variable domain is KAGVTQTPRYLIKTRGQQVTLSCSPISGHRSVSWYQQTPGQGLQFLFEYFSETQRNKGNFPGRFSGRQFSNSRSEMNVSTLELGDSALYLCASSFGGTSGQETQYFGPGTRLLVL.

The chain employs TRBV2 and TRBJ1-1, with D maybe TRBD1 (5 bases). Trimming left V 4 bases short and J 4 bases short, with 10 bases between. Germline CDR1 is SNHLY and CDR2 is FYNNEI. This CDR3 comprises 13 residues. As DNA, the CDR3 is TGTGCCAGCAGTGCTGGGACTGTCACTGAAGCTTTCTTT. Translation gives CASSAGTVTEAFF.

The rearrangement links TRBV7-9 to TRBJ2-2; D is uncertain. Per germline, CDR1 SEHNR and CDR2 FQNEAQ (reference sequence). The germline V and J ends were trimmed by 5 bases and 6 bases, with 7 bases remaining between them. There are 12 residues in the CDR3. CDR3 loop: CASSPLAGELFF. CDR3 nucleotide sequence: TGTGCCAGCAGCCCACTCGCCGGGGAGCTGTTTTTT.

This chain connects TRBV5-6 to TRBJ1-6; 10 nucleotides align to TRBD1. The length of the CDR3 is 16 residues. The V segment lost 4 bases and the J segment 10 bases; nucleotides outside the gene matches: 11. Germline CDR1 is SGHDT and CDR2 is YYEEEE. CDR3 bases: TGTGCCAGCAGCACCCCGGGACAGGGGATTCGGTCACCCCTCCACTTT. Its translation is CASSTPGQGIRSPLHF.

V is TRBV6-1 and J is TRBJ2-2; 9 positions match TRBD2. The CDR3 has 15 amino acids. The V and J ends lost 5 bases and 3 bases, in that order; junction bases with no gene match: 4. The germline CDR1 and CDR2 sequences are MNHNS and SASEGT. CDR3: CASSSGLAHTGELFF. In DNA form, the CDR3 reads TGTGCCAGCAGTTCGGGACTAGCCCACACCGGGGAGCTGTTTTTT.

Details on this clone: Other nucleotide sequences in the sample specify the same CDR3. CDR3 nucleotide sequence: TGTGCCAGCAGCTTGGACAGGGCTTACGAGCAGTACTTC. Residues: CASSLDRAYEQYF. The J gene is TRBJ2-7, the V gene TRBV5-6, with TRBD1 as a possible D gene (6 bases). The CDR3 runs to 13 residues. From germline, CDR1 is SGHDT and CDR2 YYEEEE. V lost 0 bases and J 4 bases, leaving 8 bases between the germline ends.

The gene calls are TRBV19 and TRBJ2-2; 8 nucleotides align to TRBD1. Trimming at V came to 6 bases and at J to 5 bases, leaving 5 bases not matched to a gene. Germline V CDR1 and CDR2: LNHDA, SQIVND (reference sequence). The CDR3 spans 14 residues. The CDR3 DNA sequence: TGTGCCAGTAGGAGCAGGGGGCATACCGGGGAGCTGTTTTTT. Amino acids: CASRSRGHTGELFF.

The chain has TRBV9 and TRBJ1-2, with a possible D match to TRBD1 (5 bases). Trimming shortened V by 4 bases and J by 4 bases, and 11 bases separated the two germline ends. This CDR3 is 13 amino acids long. CDR1 is SGDLS, CDR2 YYNGEE, per germline. Here the CDR3 DNA reads TGTGCCAGCAGCCCAGGGTCGGGCTATGGCTACACCTTC. It yields the protein CASSPGSGYGYTF. Together with reference TRBV9 and TRBJ1-2, the CDR3 gives the full variable domain: DSGVTQTPKHLITATGQRVTLRCSPRSGDLSVYWYQQSLDQGLQFLIQYYNGEERAKGNILERFSAQQFPDLHSELNLSSLELGDSALYFCASSPGSGYGYTFGSGTRLTVV.

In DNA form, the CDR3 reads TGTGCCAGCAGCCGACAGGCACTCGGGGCCAACGTCCTGACTTTC. This gives the protein CASSRQALGANVLTF. The J gene is TRBJ2-6, the V gene TRBV6-5; TRBD1 might be the D (6 bases). The CDR3 has 15 amino acids. Germline V gene data show CDR1 as MNHEY and CDR2 as SVGAGI. Deletions cut 6 bases from V and 4 bases from J, with 13 bases between.

The V and J genes are TRBV9 and TRBJ1-3, with D unresolved. The CDR3 runs 14 residues. Trimming left V 3 bases short and J 9 bases short, with 16 bases between. Germline CDR1 reads SGDLS; CDR2 reads YYNGEE. The CDR3 spells CASSDRGGSSTIYF. The CDR3 bases are TGTGCCAGCAGCGACCGCGGAGGCTCGAGCACCATATATTTT.

This chain uses TRBV5-1 with TRBJ1-1; the D gene is possibly TRBD1 (5 bases). Trimming stripped 1 base from V and 2 bases from J, with 12 bases between. Germline V CDR1 and CDR2: SGHRS, YFSETQ. The CDR3 loop spans 15 amino acids. The CDR3 bases are TGCGCCAGCAGCTTGTACCTGACAGACAACACTGAAGCTTTCTTT. This gives the protein CASSLYLTDNTEAFF. Drawing the rest from reference TRBV5-1 and TRBJ1-1, the complete variable domain is KAGVTQTPRYLIKTRGQQVTLSCSPISGHRSVSWYQQTPGQGLQFLFEYFSETQRNKGNFPGRFSGRQFSNSRSEMNVSTLELGDSALYLCASSLYLTDNTEAFFGQGTRLTVV.

This clone was counted between two and nine times. This chain connects TRBV6-1 to TRBJ2-7; D gene uncertain. V was clipped by 8 bases and J by 3 bases, with 14 bases between them. The CDR3 consists of 13 residues. The germline CDR1 and CDR2 sequences are MNHNS and SASEGT. CDR3 sequence (DNA): TGTGCCAGCGGCGGCGCCCCGGTCTACGAGCAGTACTTC. The encoded protein is CASGGAPVYEQYF.

The chain's CDR3 is CAWSGGTGNTGELFF. The CDR3 nucleotides read TGTGCCTGGAGTGGGGGGACAGGGAACACCGGGGAGCTGTTTTTT. The chain combines TRBV30 with TRBJ2-2, with 8 bases aligning to TRBD1. The germline CDR1 and CDR2 sequences are GTSNPN and SVGIG (reference sequence). Trimming removed 1 base from V and 1 base from J; junction bases left unmatched: 2. This CDR3 is 15 amino acids long.

V gene TRBV9 combines with J gene TRBJ2-5; D is possibly TRBD2 (5 bases). The V end was cut by 3 bases, the J end by 2 bases, with 11 bases between. The CDR3 sequence is 14 residues long. Germline V gene lookup returns CDR1 SGDLS and CDR2 YYNGEE. The CDR3 sequence: CASSGGRRQETQYF. The DNA for the CDR3 is TGTGCCAGCAGCGGCGGGCGGAGACAAGAGACCCAGTACTTC. The full variable domain, rest sourced from reference TRBV9 and TRBJ2-5, is DSGVTQTPKHLITATGQRVTLRCSPRSGDLSVYWYQQSLDQGLQFLIQYYNGEERAKGNILERFSAQQFPDLHSELNLSSLELGDSALYFCASSGGRRQETQYFGPGTRLLVL.

The CDR3 sequence: CASSGTGDTGELFF. CDR3 DNA sequence: TGTGCCAGCAGCGGAACAGGGGATACCGGGGAGCTGTTTTTT. The rearrangement joins TRBV7-2 to TRBJ2-2; 7 nucleotides align to TRBD1. J was trimmed by 5 bases and V by 5 bases; bases with no gene match: 5. The germline CDR1 and CDR2 sequences are SGHTA and FQGNSA. The CDR3 is made up of 14 amino acids. Using reference TRBV7-2 and TRBJ2-2 for the parts outside the CDR3, the full variable domain is GAGVSQSPSNKVTEKGKDVELRCDPISGHTALYWYRQSLGQGLEFLIYFQGNSAPDKSGLPSDRFSAERTGGSVSTLTIQRTQQEDSAVYLCASSGTGDTGELFFGEGSRLTVL.

The V gene is TRBV4-3, the J gene TRBJ2-7, with D perhaps TRBD1 (6 bases). The CDR3 has 15 amino acids. The ends were cut back, 1 base at V and 1 base at J, with 11 bases in the middle. Germline V gene sequence: CDR1 LGHNA, CDR2 YSLEER. The CDR3 sequence is CASSQGGTPSYEQYF. The CDR3 DNA follows: TGCGCCAGCAGCCAAGGAGGGACACCGTCCTACGAGCAGTACTTC.

V and J are TRBV12-5 and TRBJ1-1, with 7 positions matching TRBD1. With V trimmed by 4 bases and J by 11 bases, 7 bases remained unmatched. Germline CDR1 is LGHNT and CDR2 is FRNRAP. The CDR3 is 12 residues long. CDR3 coding DNA: TGTGCTAGTGGTTACAGGGGCTCTTTGGCTTTCTTT. Translating gives CASGYRGSLAFF. Combining the CDR3 with reference TRBV12-5 and TRBJ1-1 gives the whole variable domain DARVTQTPRHKVTEMGQEVTMRCQPILGHNTVFWYRQTMMQGLELLAYFRNRAPLDDSGMPKDRFSAEMPDATLATLKIQPSEPRDSAVYFCASGYRGSLAFFGQGTRLTVV.

This clone came up once. This chain links TRBV9 with TRBJ2-1, with 16 bases aligning to TRBD2. Germline V gene data show CDR1 as SGDLS and CDR2 as YYNGEE. J gave up 0 bases and V 3 bases, and 6 bases lay outside the gene matches. There are 19 residues in the CDR3. CDR3 sequence reads: CASSAEGLAGGGSYNEQFF. The CDR3, as DNA: TGTGCCAGCAGCGCTGAGGGACTAGCGGGAGGGGGCTCCTACAATGAGCAGTTCTTC.

The V and J genes are TRBV5-8 and TRBJ2-1, with 7 nucleotides matching TRBD2. Germline loops: CDR1 SGHTS, CDR2 YDEGEE. This CDR3 is 15 amino acids long. J gave up 8 bases and V 4 bases, and 12 bases lay outside the gene matches. CDR3 sequence: CASSVLATKEDEQFF. CDR3 nucleotides: TGTGCCAGCAGCGTACTAGCGACAAAAGAGGATGAGCAGTTCTTC.

This chain connects TRBV7-2 to TRBJ2-2; tentative D call: TRBD1 (6 bases). The length of the CDR3 is 14 residues. Germline V gene data show CDR1 as SGHTA and CDR2 as FQGNSA. V lost 4 bases and J lost 4, with 10 bases in between. CDR3 coding DNA: TGTGCCAGCAGCTCGGGACAAATCACCGGGGAGCTGTTTTTT. It is translated as CASSSGQITGELFF.

This clone was found once. Here the CDR3 DNA reads TGTGCCAGTACACCGAGGGCGGGAGGGTACGAGCAGTACTTC. It specifies CASTPRAGGYEQYF. The chain combines TRBV19 with TRBJ2-7; 9 bases line up with TRBD2. CDR3 length: 14 residues. The germline V gene has CDR1 LNHDA and CDR2 SQIVND (reference sequence). J was trimmed by 4 bases and V by 7 bases; bases with no gene match: 8. The full variable domain, rest sourced from reference TRBV19 and TRBJ2-7, is DGGITQSPKYLFRKEGQNVTLSCEQNLNHDAMYWYRQDPGQGLRLIYYSQIVNDFQKGDIAEGYSVSREKKESFPLTVTSAQKNPTAFYLCASTPRAGGYEQYFGPGTRLTVT.

This sequence joins TRBV5-1 and TRBJ2-2, with 9 positions matching TRBD2. This CDR3 has 16 amino acids. Germline trimming cut 0 bases from V and 4 bases from J; bases unmatched to any gene: 4. Germline values: CDR1 SGHRS, CDR2 YFSETQ. The CDR3 region has the DNA TGCGCCAGCAGCTTGGGTGGACTAGCGAGCACCGGGGAGCTGTTTTTT. Encoded protein: CASSLGGLASTGELFF.

The chain has TRBV7-9 and TRBJ2-1; TRBD2 agrees at 9 bases. The junction had 4 bases not matched to a gene; V was cut back by 0 bases and J by 4 bases. The V gene's germline CDR1 is SEHNR and CDR2 FQNEAQ (reference sequence). This CDR3 has 16 amino acids. The CDR3 spells CASSLAGAGGYNEQFF. CDR3 coding DNA: TGTGCCAGCAGCTTAGCGGGAGCGGGAGGTTACAATGAGCAGTTCTTC. The full variable domain, its missing parts supplied by reference TRBV7-9 and TRBJ2-1, is DTGVSQNPRHKITKRGQNVTFRCDPISEHNRLYWYRQTLGQGPEFLTYFQNEAQLEKSRLLSDRFSAERPKGSFSTLEIQRTEQGDSAMYLCASSLAGAGGYNEQFFGPGTRLTVL.

The chain recombines TRBV19 with TRBJ2-6; tentatively, D is TRBD1 (5 bases). The CDR3 is made up of 14 amino acids. Germline V gene sequence: CDR1 LNHDA, CDR2 SQIVND (reference sequence). V lost 8 bases and J lost 1, with 9 bases in between. CDR3 coding DNA: TGTGCCAGTGGGGCTATTTCTGGGGCCAACGTCCTGACTTTC. Amino acid sequence: CASGAISGANVLTF.